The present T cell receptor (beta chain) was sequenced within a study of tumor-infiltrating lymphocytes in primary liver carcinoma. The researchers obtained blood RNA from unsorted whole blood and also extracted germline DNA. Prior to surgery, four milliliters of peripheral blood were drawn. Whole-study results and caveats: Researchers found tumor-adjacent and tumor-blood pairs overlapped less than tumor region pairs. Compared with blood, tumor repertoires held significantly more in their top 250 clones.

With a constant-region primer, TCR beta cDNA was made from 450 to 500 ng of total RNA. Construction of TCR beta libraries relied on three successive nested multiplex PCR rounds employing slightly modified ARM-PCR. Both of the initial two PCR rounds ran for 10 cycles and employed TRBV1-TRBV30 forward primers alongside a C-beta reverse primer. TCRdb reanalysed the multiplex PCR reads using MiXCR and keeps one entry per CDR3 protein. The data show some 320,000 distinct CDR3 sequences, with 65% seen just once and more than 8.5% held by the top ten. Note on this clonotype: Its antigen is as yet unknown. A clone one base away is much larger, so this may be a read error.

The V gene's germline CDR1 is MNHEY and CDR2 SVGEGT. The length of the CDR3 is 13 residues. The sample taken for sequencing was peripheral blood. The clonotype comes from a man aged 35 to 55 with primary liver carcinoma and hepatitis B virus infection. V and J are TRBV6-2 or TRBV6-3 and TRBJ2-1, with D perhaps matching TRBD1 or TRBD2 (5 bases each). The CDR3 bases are TGTGCCGGCAGTTTCCAACCCCCGGGACAGCAGTTCTTC. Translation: CAGSFQPPGQQFF.